A selection of T cell receptor beta chains follows, all from one sample in a study of T cell responses to AZD1222 COVID-19 vaccine. Only in-frame clones appear in the TCRdb table, and some are missing; sequencing was by immunoSEQ multiplex PCR. The table includes some 120,000 clones, approximately 86% detected once. Sequencing used peripheral blood, obtained on day 0 of AZD1222 vaccination. The receptors stem from an adult in good health. The CDR3 runs from the conserved cysteine through the conserved F or W. A D gene is named only where the DNA matches it firmly. Rows may omit the clone size; those that give it use once, few, many or a size class.

CDR3aa: CASSLEVGYTF; CDR3nt: TGTGCCAGCAGCTTAGAGGTGGGCTACACCTTC; j_gene: TRBJ1-2; v_gene: TRBV7-9; abundance: -; d_gene: -
CDR3aa: CSAQGDNYGYTF; CDR3nt: TGCAGCGCCCAGGGGGATAACTATGGCTACACCTTC; j_gene: TRBJ1-2; v_gene: TRBV29-1; abundance: many; d_gene: TRBD1
CDR3aa: CASRRTGGSSRGYTF; CDR3nt: TGTGCCAGCAGGAGGACAGGGGGCTCGTCTCGAGGCTACACCTTC; j_gene: TRBJ1-2; v_gene: TRBV2; abundance: -; d_gene: TRBD1
CDR3aa: CASSYVPSVVSEAFF; CDR3nt: TGTGCCAGCAGTTACGTCCCAAGTGTGGTTTCTGAAGCTTTCTTT; j_gene: TRBJ1-1; v_gene: TRBV6-5; abundance: few; d_gene: -
CDR3aa: CATSDPGRNYGYTF; CDR3nt: TGTGCCACCAGTGATCCCGGAAGGAACTATGGCTACACCTTC; j_gene: TRBJ1-2; v_gene: TRBV24-1; abundance: -; d_gene: -
CDR3aa: CASRPGQPGYEKLFF; CDR3nt: TGTGCCAGCAGACCCGGGCAACCGGGTTATGAAAAACTGTTTTTT; j_gene: TRBJ1-4; v_gene: TRBV7-2; abundance: -; d_gene: -
CDR3aa: CASSPALQGPQHF; CDR3nt: TGTGCCAGCAGCCCCGCTCTGCAGGGGCCCCAGCATTTT; j_gene: TRBJ1-5; v_gene: TRBV3-1/TRBV3-2; abundance: few; d_gene: -
CDR3aa: CASSPLTGPTNEKLFF; CDR3nt: TGTGCCAGCTCACCACTTACAGGGCCAACTAATGAAAAACTGTTTTTT; j_gene: TRBJ1-4; v_gene: TRBV18; abundance: few; d_gene: -
CDR3aa: CASLGDGGAGDTQYF; CDR3nt: TGTGCCAGCCTGGGGGACGGGGGGGCAGGAGATACGCAGTATTTT; j_gene: TRBJ2-3; v_gene: TRBV28; abundance: -; d_gene: TRBD2
CDR3aa: CASKGQGLTDTQYF; CDR3nt: TGCGCCAGCAAAGGACAGGGGCTGACAGATACGCAGTATTTT; j_gene: TRBJ2-3; v_gene: TRBV5-1; abundance: once; d_gene: TRBD1
CDR3aa: CASSLSWGSLLFLSYNEQFF; CDR3nt: TGTGCCAGCAGTTTATCGTGGGGTAGCTTACTTTTCCTCTCCTACAATGAGCAGTTCTTC; j_gene: TRBJ2-1; v_gene: TRBV28; abundance: -; d_gene: -
CDR3aa: CASSQAPTEKLFF; CDR3nt: TGTGCCAGCAGCCAGGCACCGACTGAAAAACTGTTTTTT; j_gene: TRBJ1-4; v_gene: TRBV3-1/TRBV3-2; abundance: -; d_gene: -
CDR3aa: CATSRERPSSGNTIYF; CDR3nt: TGTGCCACCAGCAGAGAAAGGCCGAGCTCTGGAAACACCATATATTTT; j_gene: TRBJ1-3; v_gene: TRBV15; abundance: once; d_gene: -
CDR3aa: CASSTRENTGELFF; CDR3nt: TGTGCCAGCAGCACCCGGGAAAACACCGGGGAGCTGTTTTTT; j_gene: TRBJ2-2; v_gene: TRBV11-3; abundance: -; d_gene: -
CDR3aa: CASSVVAGGADTQYF; CDR3nt: TGTGCCAGCAGTGTCGTAGCGGGGGGCGCGGATACGCAGTATTTT; j_gene: TRBJ2-3; v_gene: TRBV6-4; abundance: -; d_gene: TRBD2
CDR3aa: CASSLTDTNTEAFF; CDR3nt: TGTGCCAGCAGCCTTACGGACACGAACACTGAAGCTTTCTTT; j_gene: TRBJ1-1; v_gene: TRBV9; abundance: -; d_gene: -
CDR3aa: CASSPKIPGQGSDEQYF; CDR3nt: TGTGCCAGCTCACCAAAAATCCCGGGACAGGGAAGCGATGAGCAGTACTTC; j_gene: TRBJ2-7; v_gene: TRBV18; abundance: -; d_gene: TRBD1
CDR3aa: CASSLGQGSQPQHF; CDR3nt: TGTGCCAGCAGCTTGGGACAGGGAAGTCAGCCCCAGCATTTT; j_gene: TRBJ1-5; v_gene: TRBV9; abundance: -; d_gene: TRBD1
CDR3aa: CASSKNPPWTGENTGELFF; CDR3nt: TGTGCCAGCAGCAAAAACCCCCCTTGGACAGGGGAAAACACCGGGGAGCTGTTTTTT; j_gene: TRBJ2-2; v_gene: TRBV21-1; abundance: -; d_gene: -
CDR3aa: CASSPSEGRINTEAFF; CDR3nt: TGTGCCAGCAGCCCGAGCGAGGGACGGATTAACACTGAAGCTTTCTTT; j_gene: TRBJ1-1; v_gene: TRBV4-2; abundance: -; d_gene: -
CDR3aa: CASSLHPQGYYGYTF; CDR3nt: TGTGCCAGCAGCTTGCATCCACAGGGCTACTATGGCTACACCTTC; j_gene: TRBJ1-2; v_gene: TRBV11-2; abundance: -; d_gene: -
CDR3aa: CASSLSGTETDTQYF; CDR3nt: TGTGCCAGCAGTCTCTCCGGGACGGAGACAGATACGCAGTATTTT; j_gene: TRBJ2-3; v_gene: TRBV2; abundance: once; d_gene: -
CDR3aa: CASSHPGTVSYNEQFF; CDR3nt: TGTGCCAGCAGCCACCCCGGGACAGTCTCCTACAATGAGCAGTTCTTC; j_gene: TRBJ2-1; v_gene: TRBV28; abundance: -; d_gene: TRBD1
CDR3aa: CASSFTGGPIEAGELFF; CDR3nt: TGTGCCAGCAGCTTTACGGGGGGGCCCATCGAGGCCGGGGAGCTGTTTTTT; j_gene: TRBJ2-2; v_gene: TRBV9; abundance: -; d_gene: TRBD2
CDR3aa: CASKGLRSSGNTIYF; CDR3nt: TGTGCCAGTAAGGGTTTGCGGTCCTCTGGAAACACCATATATTTT; j_gene: TRBJ1-3; v_gene: TRBV19; abundance: -; d_gene: -
CDR3aa: CASSQDPGRGGLYEQYF; CDR3nt: TGTGCCAGCAGCCAAGATCCCGGGAGGGGGGGCCTCTACGAGCAGTACTTC; j_gene: TRBJ2-7; v_gene: TRBV3-1/TRBV3-2; abundance: -; d_gene: TRBD2
CDR3aa: CASSFGWTGELFF; CDR3nt: TGTGCCAGCAGCTTTGGTTGGACCGGGGAGCTGTTTTTT; j_gene: TRBJ2-2; v_gene: TRBV11-2; abundance: -; d_gene: -
CDR3aa: CATSEPGEVGQPQHF; CDR3nt: TGTGCCACCAGTGAACCAGGGGAGGTAGGTCAGCCCCAGCATTTT; j_gene: TRBJ1-5; v_gene: TRBV24-1; abundance: -; d_gene: -
CDR3aa: CASRLFGGAKVDAGELFF; CDR3nt: TGTGCCAGCAGACTATTTGGGGGGGCGAAGGTAGACGCCGGGGAGCTGTTTTTT; j_gene: TRBJ2-2; v_gene: TRBV28; abundance: -; d_gene: -
CDR3aa: CASSPGVRDQPQHF; CDR3nt: TGTGCCAGCTCACCCGGGGTAAGGGATCAGCCCCAGCATTTT; j_gene: TRBJ1-5; v_gene: TRBV18; abundance: -; d_gene: -
CDR3aa: CASSQDQGGSGYTF; CDR3nt: TGTGCCAGCAGCCAAGACCAGGGGGGCTCTGGCTACACCTTC; j_gene: TRBJ1-2; v_gene: TRBV3-1/TRBV3-2; abundance: few; d_gene: TRBD1
CDR3aa: CASSQEQGRSYGYTF; CDR3nt: TGTGCCAGTAGCCAAGAACAGGGCCGGAGCTATGGCTACACCTTC; j_gene: TRBJ1-2; v_gene: TRBV19; abundance: -; d_gene: -